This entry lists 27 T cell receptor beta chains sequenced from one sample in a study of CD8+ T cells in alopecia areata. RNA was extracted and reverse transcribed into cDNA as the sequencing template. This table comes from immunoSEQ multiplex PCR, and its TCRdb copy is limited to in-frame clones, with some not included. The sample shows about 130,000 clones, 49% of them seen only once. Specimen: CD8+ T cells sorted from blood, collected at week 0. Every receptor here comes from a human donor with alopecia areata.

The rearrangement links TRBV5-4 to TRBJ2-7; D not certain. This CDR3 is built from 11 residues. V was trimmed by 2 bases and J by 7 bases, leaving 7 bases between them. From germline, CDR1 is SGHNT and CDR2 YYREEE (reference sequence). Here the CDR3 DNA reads TGTGCCAGCAGCTTCCGTAAGGAGCAGTACTTC. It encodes CASSFRKEQYF. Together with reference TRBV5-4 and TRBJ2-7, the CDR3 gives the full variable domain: ETGVTQSPTHLIKTRGQQVTLRCSSQSGHNTVSWYQQALGQGPQFIFQYYREEENGRGNFPPRFSGLQFPNYSSELNVNALELDDSALYLCASSFRKEQYFGPGTRLTVT.

CDR3 nucleotides: TGTGCCAGCAGTTCCAGGAACTATGGCTACACCTTC. Encoded protein: CASSSRNYGYTF. The gene calls are TRBV27 and TRBJ1-2; unclear D gene. CDR1 and CDR2 (germline): MNHEY, SMNVEV (reference sequence). The length of the CDR3 is 12 residues. V dropped 4 bases and J dropped 2 bases, with 5 bases sitting between them.

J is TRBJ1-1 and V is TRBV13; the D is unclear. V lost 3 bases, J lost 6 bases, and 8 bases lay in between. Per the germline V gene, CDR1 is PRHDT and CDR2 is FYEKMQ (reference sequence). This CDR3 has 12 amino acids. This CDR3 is CASSLGSAEAFF. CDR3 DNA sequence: TGTGCCAGCAGCTTGGGCAGTGCTGAAGCTTTCTTT.

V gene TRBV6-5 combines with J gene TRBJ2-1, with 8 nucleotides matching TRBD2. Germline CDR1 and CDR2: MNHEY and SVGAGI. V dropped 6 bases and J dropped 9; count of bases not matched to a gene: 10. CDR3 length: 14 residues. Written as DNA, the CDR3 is TGTGCCAGCAGCCACGGAGTAGCGGGGACTGAGCAGTTCTTC. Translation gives CASSHGVAGTEQFF.

CDR3 DNA sequence: TGTGCCAGCAGCCCCGACAGGGGGTTCCTCACTGAAGCTTTCTTT. Its translation: CASSPDRGFLTEAFF. The chain couples TRBV27 to TRBJ1-1, with 9 bases aligning to TRBD1. Germline V CDR1 and CDR2: MNHEY, SMNVEV (reference sequence). The CDR3 length is 15 residues. Losses at the gene ends were 6 bases for V and 4 bases for J; bases not matched to a gene: 9.

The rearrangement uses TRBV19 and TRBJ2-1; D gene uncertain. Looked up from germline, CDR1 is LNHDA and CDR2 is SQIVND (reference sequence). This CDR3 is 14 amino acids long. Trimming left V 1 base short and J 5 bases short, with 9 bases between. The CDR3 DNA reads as TGTGCCAGTAGTATAGCATCCACTAACAATGAGCAGTTCTTC. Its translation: CASSIASTNNEQFF. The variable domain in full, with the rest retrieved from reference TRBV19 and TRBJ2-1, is DGGITQSPKYLFRKEGQNVTLSCEQNLNHDAMYWYRQDPGQGLRLIYYSQIVNDFQKGDIAEGYSVSREKKESFPLTVTSAQKNPTAFYLCASSIASTNNEQFFGPGTRLTVL.

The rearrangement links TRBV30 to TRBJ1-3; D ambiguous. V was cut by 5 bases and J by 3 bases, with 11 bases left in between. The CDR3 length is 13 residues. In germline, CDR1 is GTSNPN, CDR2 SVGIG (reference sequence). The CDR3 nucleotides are TGTGCCTGGGCGAGGGAGGATGGAAACACCATATATTTT. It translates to CAWAREDGNTIYF.

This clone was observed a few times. CDR3 nucleotide sequence: TGTGCCAGCAGTTACTCGGTGAACACTGAAGCTTTCTTT. This sequence encodes CASSYSVNTEAFF. The rearrangement links TRBV6-6 to TRBJ1-1; D ambiguous. Germline-derived CDR1 and CDR2 are MNHNY and SVGAGI (reference sequence). The CDR3 is made up of 13 amino acids. Trimming cost V 0 bases and J 0 bases, with 2 bases left between them.

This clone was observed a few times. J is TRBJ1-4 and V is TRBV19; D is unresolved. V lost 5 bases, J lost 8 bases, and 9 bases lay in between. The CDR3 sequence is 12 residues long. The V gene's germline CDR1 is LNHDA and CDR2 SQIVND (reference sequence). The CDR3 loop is CASSPDLEKLFF. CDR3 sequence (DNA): TGTGCCAGTAGTCCGGACCTCGAAAAACTGTTTTTT.

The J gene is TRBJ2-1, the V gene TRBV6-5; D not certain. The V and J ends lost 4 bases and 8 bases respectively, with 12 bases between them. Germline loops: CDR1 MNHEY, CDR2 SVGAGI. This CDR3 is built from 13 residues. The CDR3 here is CASSSSPLHEQFF. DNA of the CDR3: TGTGCCAGCAGTTCCAGCCCTCTCCATGAGCAGTTCTTC.

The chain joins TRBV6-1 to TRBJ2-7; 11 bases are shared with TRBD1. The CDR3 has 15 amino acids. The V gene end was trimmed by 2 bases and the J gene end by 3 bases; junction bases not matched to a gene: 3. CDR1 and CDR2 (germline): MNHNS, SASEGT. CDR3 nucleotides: TGTGCCAGCAGTGAACCCGGGACAGGGGGCTACGAGCAGTACTTC. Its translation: CASSEPGTGGYEQYF.

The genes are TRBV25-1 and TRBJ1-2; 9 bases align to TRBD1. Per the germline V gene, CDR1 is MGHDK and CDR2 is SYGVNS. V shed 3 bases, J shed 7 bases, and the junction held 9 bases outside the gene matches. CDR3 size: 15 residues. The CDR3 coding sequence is TGTGCCAGCAGTGACCGGGACAGGGAGAATTCTGGCTACACCTTC. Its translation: CASSDRDRENSGYTF.

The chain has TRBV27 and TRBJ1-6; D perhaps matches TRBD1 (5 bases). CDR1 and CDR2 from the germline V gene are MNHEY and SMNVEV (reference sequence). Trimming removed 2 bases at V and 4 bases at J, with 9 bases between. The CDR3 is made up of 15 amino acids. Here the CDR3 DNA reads TGTGCCAGCAGTTTACAGGGTTATTATAATTCACCCCTCCACTTT. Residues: CASSLQGYYNSPLHF.

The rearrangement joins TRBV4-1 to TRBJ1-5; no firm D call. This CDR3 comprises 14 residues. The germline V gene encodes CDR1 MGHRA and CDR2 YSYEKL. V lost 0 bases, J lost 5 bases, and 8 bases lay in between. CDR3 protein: CASSQDLEDQPQHF. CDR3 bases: TGCGCCAGCAGCCAAGATCTGGAGGATCAGCCCCAGCATTTT.

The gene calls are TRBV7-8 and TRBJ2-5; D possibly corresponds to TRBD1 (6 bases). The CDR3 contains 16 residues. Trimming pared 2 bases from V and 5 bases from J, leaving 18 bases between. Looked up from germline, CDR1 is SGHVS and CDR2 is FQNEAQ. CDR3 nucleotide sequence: TGTGCCAGCAGCTTATTGGGGGCTGGACCGTGGGAGACCCAGTACTTC. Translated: CASSLLGAGPWETQYF.

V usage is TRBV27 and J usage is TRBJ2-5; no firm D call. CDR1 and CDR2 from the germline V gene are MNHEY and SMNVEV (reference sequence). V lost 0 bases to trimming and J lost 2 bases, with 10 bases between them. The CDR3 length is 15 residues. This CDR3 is CASSLSSLKQETQYF. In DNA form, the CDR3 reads TGTGCCAGCAGTTTATCCTCCCTGAAACAAGAGACCCAGTACTTC.

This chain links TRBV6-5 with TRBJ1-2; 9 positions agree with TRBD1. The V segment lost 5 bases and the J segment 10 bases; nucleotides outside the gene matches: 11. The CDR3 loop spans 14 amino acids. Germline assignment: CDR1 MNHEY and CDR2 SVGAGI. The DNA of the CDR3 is TGTGCCAGCAGTACCGCCGGGACAGGGTTTGACTACACCTTC. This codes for CASSTAGTGFDYTF.

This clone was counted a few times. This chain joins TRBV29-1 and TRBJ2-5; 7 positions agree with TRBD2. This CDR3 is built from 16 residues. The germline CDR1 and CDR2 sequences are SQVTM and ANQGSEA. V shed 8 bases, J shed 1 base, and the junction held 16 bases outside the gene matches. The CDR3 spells CSPWTSLPGGQETQYF. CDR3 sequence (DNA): TGCAGCCCGTGGACTAGTTTACCGGGGGGCCAAGAGACCCAGTACTTC.

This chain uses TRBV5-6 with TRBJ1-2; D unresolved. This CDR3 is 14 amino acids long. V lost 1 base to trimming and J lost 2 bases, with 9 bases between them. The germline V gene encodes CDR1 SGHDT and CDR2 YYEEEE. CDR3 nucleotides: TGTGCCAGCAGCTTGTTAGGAGACAACTATGGCTACACCTTC. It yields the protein CASSLLGDNYGYTF. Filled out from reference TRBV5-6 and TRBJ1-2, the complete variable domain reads DAGVTQSPTHLIKTRGQQVTLRCSPKSGHDTVSWYQQALGQGPQFIFQYYEEEERQRGNFPDRFSGHQFPNYSSELNVNALLLGDSALYLCASSLLGDNYGYTFGSGTRLTVV.

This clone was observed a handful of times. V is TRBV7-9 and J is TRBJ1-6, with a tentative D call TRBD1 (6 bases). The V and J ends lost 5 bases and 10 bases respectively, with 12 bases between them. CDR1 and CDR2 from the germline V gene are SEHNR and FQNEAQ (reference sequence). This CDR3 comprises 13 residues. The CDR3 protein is CASSPGVQSPLHF. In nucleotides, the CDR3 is TGTGCCAGCAGCCCAGGGGTACAGTCACCCCTCCACTTT.

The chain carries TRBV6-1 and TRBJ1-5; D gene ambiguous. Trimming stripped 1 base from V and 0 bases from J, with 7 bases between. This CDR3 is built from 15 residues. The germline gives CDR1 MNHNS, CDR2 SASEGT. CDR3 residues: CASSEEGYSNQPQHF. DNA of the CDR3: TGTGCCAGCAGTGAAGAAGGCTATAGCAATCAGCCCCAGCATTTT.

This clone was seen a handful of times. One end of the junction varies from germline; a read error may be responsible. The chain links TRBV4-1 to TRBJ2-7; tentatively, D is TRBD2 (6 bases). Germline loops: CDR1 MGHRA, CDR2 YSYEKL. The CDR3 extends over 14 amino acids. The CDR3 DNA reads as TGCGCCAGCAGTCAAGATCGGAGGGCCTACGAGCAGTACTTC. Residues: CASSQDRRAYEQYF.

The CDR3 protein is CASSRGSSDTEAFF. CDR3 nucleotide sequence: TGTGCCAGCAGCCGAGGGAGTTCAGACACTGAAGCTTTCTTT. The chain carries TRBV27 and TRBJ1-1; D call uncertain. From germline, CDR1 is MNHEY and CDR2 SMNVEV (reference sequence). Between the trimmed V and J ends, which lost 6 bases and 3 bases, there was a span of 14 bases. This CDR3 region has 14 residues.

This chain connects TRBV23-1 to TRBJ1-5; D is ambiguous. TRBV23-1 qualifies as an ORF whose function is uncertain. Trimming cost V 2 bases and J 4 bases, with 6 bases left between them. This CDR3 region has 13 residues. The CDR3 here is CASSQRNNQPQHF. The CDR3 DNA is TGCGCCAGCAGTCAACGGAATAATCAGCCCCAGCATTTT.

CDR3 in DNA: TGCGCCATCGGAGCGGCGATCGCGAACACCGGGGAGCTGTTTTTT. It encodes CAIGAAIANTGELFF. V gene TRBV23-1 combines with J gene TRBJ2-2; D is perhaps TRBD2 (5 bases). TRBV23-1 is annotated as an ORF whose role is uncertain. V lost 10 bases and J lost 0, with 15 bases in between. This CDR3 region has 15 residues.

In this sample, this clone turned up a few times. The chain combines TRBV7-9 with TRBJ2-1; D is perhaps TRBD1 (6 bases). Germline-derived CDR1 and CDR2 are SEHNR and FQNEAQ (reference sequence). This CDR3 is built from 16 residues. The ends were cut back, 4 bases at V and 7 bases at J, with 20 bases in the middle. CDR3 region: CASSSLTGILENEQFF. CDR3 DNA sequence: TGTGCCAGCAGCTCCCTAACAGGGATCCTTGAGAATGAGCAGTTCTTC.

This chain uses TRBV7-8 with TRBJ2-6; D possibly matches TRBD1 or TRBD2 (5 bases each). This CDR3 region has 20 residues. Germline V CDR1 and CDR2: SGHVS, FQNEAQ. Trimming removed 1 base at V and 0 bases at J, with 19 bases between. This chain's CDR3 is CASSLGMLGVMDSGANVLTF. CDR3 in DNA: TGTGCCAGCAGCTTAGGAATGCTGGGGGTAATGGACTCTGGGGCCAACGTCCTGACTTTC.